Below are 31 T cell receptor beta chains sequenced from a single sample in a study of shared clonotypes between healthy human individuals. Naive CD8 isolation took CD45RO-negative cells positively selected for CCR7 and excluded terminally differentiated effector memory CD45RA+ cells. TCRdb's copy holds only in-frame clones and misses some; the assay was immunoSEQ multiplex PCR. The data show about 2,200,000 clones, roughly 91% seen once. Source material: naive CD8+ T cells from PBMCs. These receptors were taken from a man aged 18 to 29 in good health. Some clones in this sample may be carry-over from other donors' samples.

In DNA, the CDR3 is TGTGCCAGCAGGAAGGACAGGGCCACGCAGTTCTTC. Protein sequence: CASRKDRATQFF. The chain carries TRBV28 and TRBJ2-1; 8 bases agree with TRBD1. The trim removed 6 bases at V and 12 bases at J, leaving 7 bases unmatched. The germline gives CDR1 MDHEN, CDR2 SYDVKM. The CDR3 contains 12 residues.

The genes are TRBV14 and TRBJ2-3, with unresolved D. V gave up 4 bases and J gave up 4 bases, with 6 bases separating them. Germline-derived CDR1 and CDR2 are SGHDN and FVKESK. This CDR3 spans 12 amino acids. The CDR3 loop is CASSLIPDTQYF. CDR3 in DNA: TGTGCCAGCAGCCTAATCCCAGATACGCAGTATTTT.

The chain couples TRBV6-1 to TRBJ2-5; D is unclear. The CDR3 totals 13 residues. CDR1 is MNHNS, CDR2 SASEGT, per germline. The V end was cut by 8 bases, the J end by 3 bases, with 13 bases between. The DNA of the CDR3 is TGTGCCAGCGAAGGGCGATTAGAAGAGACCCAGTACTTC. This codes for CASEGRLEETQYF.

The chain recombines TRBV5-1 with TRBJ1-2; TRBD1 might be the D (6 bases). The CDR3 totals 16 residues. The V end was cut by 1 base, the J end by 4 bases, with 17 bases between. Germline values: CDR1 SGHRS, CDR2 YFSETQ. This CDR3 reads CASSLFGETGSYGYTF. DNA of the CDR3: TGCGCCAGCAGCTTGTTTGGGGAAACAGGGTCCTATGGCTACACCTTC. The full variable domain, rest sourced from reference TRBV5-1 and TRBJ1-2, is KAGVTQTPRYLIKTRGQQVTLSCSPISGHRSVSWYQQTPGQGLQFLFEYFSETQRNKGNFPGRFSGRQFSNSRSEMNVSTLELGDSALYLCASSLFGETGSYGYTFGSGTRLTVV.

CDR3 loop: CASSKGGFNSPLHF. The CDR3 nucleotides read TGTGCCAGCAGCAAGGGAGGGTTTAATTCACCCCTCCACTTT. The genes are TRBV6-1 and TRBJ1-6, with D hard to call. The germline V gene encodes CDR1 MNHNS and CDR2 SASEGT. Trimming removed 6 bases at V and 6 bases at J, with 12 bases between. The length of the CDR3 is 14 residues.

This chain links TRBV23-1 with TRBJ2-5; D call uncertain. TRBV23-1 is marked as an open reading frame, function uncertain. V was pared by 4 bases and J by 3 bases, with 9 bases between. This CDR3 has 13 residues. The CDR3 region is CASSPPVKETQYF. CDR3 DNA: TGCGCCAGCAGTCCCCCAGTTAAAGAGACCCAGTACTTC.

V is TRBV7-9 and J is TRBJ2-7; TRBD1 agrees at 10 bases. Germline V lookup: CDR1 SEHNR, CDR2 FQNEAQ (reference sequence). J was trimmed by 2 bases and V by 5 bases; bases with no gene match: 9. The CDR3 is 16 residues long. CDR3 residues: CASSPKWGTGAYEQYF. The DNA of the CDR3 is TGTGCCAGCAGCCCGAAGTGGGGGACAGGGGCCTACGAGCAGTACTTC.

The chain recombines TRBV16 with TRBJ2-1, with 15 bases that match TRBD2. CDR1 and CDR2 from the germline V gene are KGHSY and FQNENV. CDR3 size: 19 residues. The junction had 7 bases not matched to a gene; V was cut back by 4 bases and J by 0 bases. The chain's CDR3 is CASSPGLAGGPGSYNEQFF. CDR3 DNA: TGTGCCAGCAGCCCCGGACTAGCGGGAGGGCCGGGCTCCTACAATGAGCAGTTCTTC.

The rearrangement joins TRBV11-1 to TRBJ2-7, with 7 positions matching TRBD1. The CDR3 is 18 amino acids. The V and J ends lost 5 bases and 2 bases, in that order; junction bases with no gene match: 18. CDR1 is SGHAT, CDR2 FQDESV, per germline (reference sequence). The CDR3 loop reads CASSPRGQPEPSPYEQYF. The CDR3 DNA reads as TGTGCCAGCAGCCCGAGGGGGCAGCCGGAGCCAAGCCCCTACGAGCAGTACTTC.

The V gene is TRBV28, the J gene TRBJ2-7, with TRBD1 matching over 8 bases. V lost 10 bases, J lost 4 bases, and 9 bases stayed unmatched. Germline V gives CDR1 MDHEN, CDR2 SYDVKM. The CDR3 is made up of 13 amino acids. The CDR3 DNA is TGTGCCACCAAGGCGACAGGGGAGTACGAGCAGTACTTC. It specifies CATKATGEYEQYF.

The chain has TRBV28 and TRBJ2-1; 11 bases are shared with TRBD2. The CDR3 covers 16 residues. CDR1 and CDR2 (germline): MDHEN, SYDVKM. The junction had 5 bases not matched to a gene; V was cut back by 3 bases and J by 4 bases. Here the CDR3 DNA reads TGTGCCAGCAGTTTCTCGACTAGCGGGGTTTACAATGAGCAGTTCTTC. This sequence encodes CASSFSTSGVYNEQFF.

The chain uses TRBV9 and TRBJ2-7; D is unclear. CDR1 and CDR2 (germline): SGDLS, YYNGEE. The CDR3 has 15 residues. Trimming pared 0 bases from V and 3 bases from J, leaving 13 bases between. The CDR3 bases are TGTGCCAGCAGCGTAGCCCCTGACCCAAACTACGAGCAGTACTTC. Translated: CASSVAPDPNYEQYF.

The CDR3 loop is CASSEGDKSVEAFF. CDR3 coding DNA: TGTGCCAGCAGTGAGGGGGATAAGAGTGTCGAAGCTTTCTTT. This rearrangement joins TRBV2 to TRBJ1-1, with a possible D match to TRBD1 (5 bases). V lost 3 bases, J lost 8 bases, and 16 bases lay in between. Germline V CDR1 and CDR2: SNHLY, FYNNEI. This CDR3 contains 14 residues.

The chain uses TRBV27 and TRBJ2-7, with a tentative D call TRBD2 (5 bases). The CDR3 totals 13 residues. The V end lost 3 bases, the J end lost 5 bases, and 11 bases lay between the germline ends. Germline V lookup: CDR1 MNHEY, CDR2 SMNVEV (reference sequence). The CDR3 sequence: CASSFSEENEQYF. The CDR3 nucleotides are TGTGCCAGCAGTTTTAGCGAGGAGAACGAGCAGTACTTC.

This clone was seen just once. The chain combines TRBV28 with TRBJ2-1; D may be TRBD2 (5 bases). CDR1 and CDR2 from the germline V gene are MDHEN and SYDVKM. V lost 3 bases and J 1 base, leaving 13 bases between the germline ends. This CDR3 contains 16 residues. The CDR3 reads CASSFGLPGSYNEQFF. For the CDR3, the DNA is TGTGCCAGCAGTTTTGGACTCCCGGGTTCCTACAATGAGCAGTTCTTC.

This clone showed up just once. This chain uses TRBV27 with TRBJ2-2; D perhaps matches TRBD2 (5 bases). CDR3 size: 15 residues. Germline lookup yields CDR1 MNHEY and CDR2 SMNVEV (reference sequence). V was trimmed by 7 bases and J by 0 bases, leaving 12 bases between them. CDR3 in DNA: TGTGCCAGCACCATTATCGGGGCGAACACCGGGGAGCTGTTTTTT. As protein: CASTIIGANTGELFF.

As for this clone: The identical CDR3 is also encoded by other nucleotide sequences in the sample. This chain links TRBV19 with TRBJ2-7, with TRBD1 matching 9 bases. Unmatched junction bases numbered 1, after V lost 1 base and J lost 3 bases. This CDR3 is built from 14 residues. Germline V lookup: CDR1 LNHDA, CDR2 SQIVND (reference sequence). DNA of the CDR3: TGTGCCAGTAGTATAGGGACAGGGGTCTACGAGCAGTACTTC. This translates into CASSIGTGVYEQYF.

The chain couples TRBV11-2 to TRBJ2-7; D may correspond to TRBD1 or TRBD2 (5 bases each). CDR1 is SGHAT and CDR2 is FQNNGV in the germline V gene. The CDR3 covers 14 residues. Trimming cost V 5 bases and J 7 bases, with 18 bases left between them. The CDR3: CASSVTKRGGEQYF. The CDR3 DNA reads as TGTGCCAGCAGCGTCACTAAGAGGGGTGGAGAGCAGTACTTC.

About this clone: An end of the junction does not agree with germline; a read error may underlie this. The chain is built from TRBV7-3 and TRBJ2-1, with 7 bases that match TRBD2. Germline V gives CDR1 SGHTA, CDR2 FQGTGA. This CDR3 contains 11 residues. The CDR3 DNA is TGTGCCAGCAGCTCCCGGGACTACACCCTCTTC. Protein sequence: CASSSRDYTLF.

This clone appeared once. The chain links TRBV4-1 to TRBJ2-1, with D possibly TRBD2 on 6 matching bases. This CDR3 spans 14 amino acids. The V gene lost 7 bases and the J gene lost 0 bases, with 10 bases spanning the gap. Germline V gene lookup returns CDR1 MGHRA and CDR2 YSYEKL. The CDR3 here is CASKTSRSYNEQFF. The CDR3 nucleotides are TGCGCCAGCAAAACTAGCCGCTCCTACAATGAGCAGTTCTTC.

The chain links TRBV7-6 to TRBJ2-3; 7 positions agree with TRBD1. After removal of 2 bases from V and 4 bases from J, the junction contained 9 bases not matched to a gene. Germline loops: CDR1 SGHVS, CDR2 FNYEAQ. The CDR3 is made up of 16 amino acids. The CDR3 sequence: CASSLTPGQQADTQYF. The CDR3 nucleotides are TGTGCCAGCAGCTTAACTCCGGGACAGCAGGCAGATACGCAGTATTTT.

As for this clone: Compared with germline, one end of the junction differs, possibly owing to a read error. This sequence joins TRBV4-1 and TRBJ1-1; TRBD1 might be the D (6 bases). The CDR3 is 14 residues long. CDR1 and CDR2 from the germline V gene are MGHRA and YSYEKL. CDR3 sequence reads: CAGSQGQMNTEAFF. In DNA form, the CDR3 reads TGCGCCGGCAGCCAAGGACAGATGAACACTGAAGCTTTCTTT.

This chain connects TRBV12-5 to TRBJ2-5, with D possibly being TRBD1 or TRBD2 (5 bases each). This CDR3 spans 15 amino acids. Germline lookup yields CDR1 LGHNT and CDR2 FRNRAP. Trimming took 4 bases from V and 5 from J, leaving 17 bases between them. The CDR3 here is CASGSRDGQGETQYF. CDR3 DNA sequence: TGTGCTAGTGGTTCAAGGGACGGGCAAGGGGAGACCCAGTACTTC.

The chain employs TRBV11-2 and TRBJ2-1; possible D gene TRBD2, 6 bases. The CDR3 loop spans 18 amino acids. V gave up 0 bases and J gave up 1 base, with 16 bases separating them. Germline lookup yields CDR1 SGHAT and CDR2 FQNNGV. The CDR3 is CASSLDELALESYNEQFF. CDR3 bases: TGTGCCAGCAGCTTAGACGAACTAGCCCTGGAATCCTACAATGAGCAGTTCTTC. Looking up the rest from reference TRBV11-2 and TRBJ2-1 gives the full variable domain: EAGVAQSPRYKIIEKRQSVAFWCNPISGHATLYWYQQILGQGPKLLIQFQNNGVVDDSQLPKDRFSAERLKGVDSTLKIQPAKLEDSAVYLCASSLDELALESYNEQFFGPGTRLTVL.

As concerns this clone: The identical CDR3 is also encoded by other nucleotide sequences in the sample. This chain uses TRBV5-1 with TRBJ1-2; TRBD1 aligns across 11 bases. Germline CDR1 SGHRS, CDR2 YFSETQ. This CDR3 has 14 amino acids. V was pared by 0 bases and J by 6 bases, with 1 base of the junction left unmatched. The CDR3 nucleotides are TGCGCCAGCAGCTTGGAGGGACAGGGGGATGGCTACACCTTC. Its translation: CASSLEGQGDGYTF.

The CDR3 nucleotides are TGTGCCAGCAGTTCTGGGGTCGGACCATTAGATACGCAGTATTTT. Its translation: CASSSGVGPLDTQYF. V gene TRBV27 combines with J gene TRBJ2-3, with D hard to call. The CDR3 has 15 amino acids. With 4 bases removed from V and 5 bases from J, the gap between germline ends came to 16 bases. Germline V lookup: CDR1 MNHEY, CDR2 SMNVEV (reference sequence).

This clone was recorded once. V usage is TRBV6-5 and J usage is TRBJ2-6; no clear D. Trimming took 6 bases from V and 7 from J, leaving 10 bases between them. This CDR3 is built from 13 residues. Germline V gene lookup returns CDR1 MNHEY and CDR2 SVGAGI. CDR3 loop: CASRERGANVLTF. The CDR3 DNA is TGTGCCAGCAGGGAGCGAGGAGCCAACGTCCTGACTTTC.

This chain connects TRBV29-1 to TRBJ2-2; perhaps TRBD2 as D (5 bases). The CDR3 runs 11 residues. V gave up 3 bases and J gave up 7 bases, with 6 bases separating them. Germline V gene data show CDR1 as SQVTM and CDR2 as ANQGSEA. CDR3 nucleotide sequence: TGCAGCGTTGAGGAGGACGGGGAGCTGTTTTTT. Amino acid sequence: CSVEEDGELFF.

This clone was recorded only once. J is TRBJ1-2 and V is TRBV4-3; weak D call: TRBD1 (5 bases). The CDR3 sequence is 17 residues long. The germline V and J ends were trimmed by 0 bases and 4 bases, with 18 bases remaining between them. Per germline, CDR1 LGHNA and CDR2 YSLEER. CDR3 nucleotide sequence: TGCGCCAGCAGCCAAGATAAATCGGGGCCGCACCCCTATGGCTACACCTTC. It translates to CASSQDKSGPHPYGYTF.

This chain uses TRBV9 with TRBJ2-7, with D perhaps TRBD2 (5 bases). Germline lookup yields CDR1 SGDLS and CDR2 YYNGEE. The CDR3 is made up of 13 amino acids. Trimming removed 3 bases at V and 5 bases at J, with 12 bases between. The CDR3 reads CASSARGYDEQYF. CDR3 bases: TGTGCCAGCAGCGCCCGAGGGTACGACGAGCAGTACTTC.

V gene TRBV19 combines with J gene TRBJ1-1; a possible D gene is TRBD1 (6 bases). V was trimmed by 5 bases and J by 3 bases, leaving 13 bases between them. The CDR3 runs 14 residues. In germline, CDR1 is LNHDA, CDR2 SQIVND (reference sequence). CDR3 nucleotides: TGTGCCAGTAGTGCTCGTCAGGGGTACACTGAAGCTTTCTTT. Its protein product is CASSARQGYTEAFF.